The clone carrying this TCR beta chain was found many times. Its antigen remains unknown. The CDR3 runs to 15 residues. The V segment lost 3 bases and the J segment 10 bases; nucleotides outside the gene matches: 8. CDR1 SGHRS and CDR2 YFSETQ come from the germline V gene. The data are from a study of blood T cells in healthy people across ages. Whole-study findings and limits: In long-lived donors, naive CD4+ cell counts and diversity exceeded those of aged donors. With unsorted PBMCs, a conclusive comparison of naive versus antigen-experienced cells was not possible.

A second PCR of 7 to 11 cycles used a sample-barcoded 5' primer and a J-beta primer mix. In TCRdb, the 5' RACE reads were re-called with MiXCR into one record per CDR3 protein. The sample records around 670,000 distinct CDR3 sequences, 25% to 30% being singletons. The rearrangement links TRBV5-1 to TRBJ2-1; 12 nucleotides line up with TRBD2. This clonotype originated in a woman aged 80 or older in good health. The sample was blood. The CDR3 reads CASSSGLAGRGEQFF. In DNA, the CDR3 is TGCGCCAGCAGCTCCGGACTAGCGGGGAGGGGCGAGCAGTTCTTC.